These 10 T cell receptor beta chains share one sample of origin, sequenced in a study of OX40 agonist ivuxolimab in advanced cancers. The method was immunoSEQ multiplex PCR; TCRdb's version includes in-frame clones alone and lacks a portion of them. The top ten hold roughly 0.58% of the sample, which has under 80,000 clones, about 85% seen once. Specimen: CD4+ or CD8+ T cells sorted from blood, collected in a trial of the OX40 agonist ivuxolimab. The receptors here all came from an adult with an advanced solid tumor such as melanoma, head and neck, liver or kidney cancer.

The chain uses TRBV7-7 and TRBJ2-5, with D perhaps matching TRBD1 (5 bases). Germline V CDR1 and CDR2: SSHAT, FNYEAQ (reference sequence). V was clipped by 1 base and J by 5 bases, with 14 bases between them. The CDR3 length is 15 residues. CDR3: CASSLGISKGETQYF. For the CDR3, the DNA is TGTGCCAGCAGCTTAGGGATTTCAAAGGGGGAGACCCAGTACTTC.

With respect to this clone: A much larger clone differs from this one at a single base, so this may be a read error. The sample holds other DNA sequences that translate to the same CDR3. The V and J genes are TRBV11-3 and TRBJ1-4; no firm D call. CDR1 and CDR2 (germline): SGHNT, YENEEA. V lost 7 bases to trimming and J lost 7 bases, with 10 bases between them. The CDR3 loop spans 12 amino acids. The CDR3 sequence: CASKGRAEKLFF. The CDR3 coding sequence is TGTGCCAGCAAAGGCAGAGCTGAAAAACTGTTTTTT.

This chain links TRBV10-1 with TRBJ1-1; D gene unclear. This CDR3 has 13 residues. Germline CDR1 and CDR2: WNHNN and SYGVQD (reference sequence). Trimming left V 3 bases short and J 7 bases short, with 12 bases between. In DNA, the CDR3 is TGCGCCAGCAGTGAAAGGCTGGAGAATGAAGCTTTCTTT. Translating gives CASSERLENEAFF.

This rearrangement joins TRBV11-2 to TRBJ2-5; perhaps TRBD2 as D (6 bases). In germline, CDR1 is SGHAT, CDR2 FQNNGV. The CDR3 is 15 residues long. V was shortened by 0 bases and J by 4 bases, with 12 bases between the two germline ends. DNA of the CDR3: TGTGCCAGCAGCTTAGACGGCGGGATGGGAGAGACCCAGTACTTC. Protein sequence: CASSLDGGMGETQYF. The whole variable domain, remainder taken from reference TRBV11-2 and TRBJ2-5, is EAGVAQSPRYKIIEKRQSVAFWCNPISGHATLYWYQQILGQGPKLLIQFQNNGVVDDSQLPKDRFSAERLKGVDSTLKIQPAKLEDSAVYLCASSLDGGMGETQYFGPGTRLLVL.

The chain combines TRBV19 with TRBJ2-1; a possible D gene is TRBD1 (5 bases). V lost 6 bases and J 0 bases, leaving 6 bases between the germline ends. CDR3 length equals 13 residues. Germline lookup yields CDR1 LNHDA and CDR2 SQIVND (reference sequence). In DNA, the CDR3 is TGTGCCAGTAGGGACACCTCCTACAATGAGCAGTTCTTC. Amino acid sequence: CASRDTSYNEQFF.

The chain uses TRBV28 and TRBJ2-5; D is tentatively TRBD1 or TRBD2 (5 bases each). The CDR3 totals 14 residues. The germline V gene has CDR1 MDHEN and CDR2 SYDVKM. The V and J ends lost 2 bases and 2 bases respectively, with 9 bases between them. The CDR3 bases are TGTGCCAGCAGTTTAGGGACCTTACAAGAGACCCAGTACTTC. Protein: CASSLGTLQETQYF.

On this clone itself: The same CDR3 also results from other DNA sequences found in this sample. The rearrangement links TRBV27 to TRBJ2-7, with 8 bases identical to TRBD1. Germline V lookup: CDR1 MNHEY, CDR2 SMNVEV (reference sequence). J was trimmed by 0 bases and V by 5 bases; bases with no gene match: 9. The CDR3 is 16 amino acids. The CDR3 loop is CASSPGTGRSSYEQYF. CDR3 nucleotides: TGTGCCAGCAGTCCCGGGACAGGTCGTAGCTCCTACGAGCAGTACTTC.

The rearrangement links TRBV5-4 to TRBJ1-2; D remains unclear. V was clipped by 4 bases and J by 7 bases, with 14 bases between them. CDR3 length: 13 amino acids. Germline-derived CDR1 and CDR2 are SGHNT and YYREEE (reference sequence). The DNA of the CDR3 is TGTGCCAGCAGCGTCGGCTCCGAGGGTGGCTACACCTTC. This translates into CASSVGSEGGYTF.

The chain combines TRBV14 with TRBJ1-6; the D is unclear. The CDR3 extends over 13 amino acids. Germline CDR1 SGHDN, CDR2 FVKESK. The V and J ends lost 4 bases and 6 bases respectively, with 7 bases between them. CDR3 nucleotides: TGTGCCAGCAGCCCGGATAGTAATTCACCCCTCCACTTT. This sequence encodes CASSPDSNSPLHF.

The genes are TRBV5-4 and TRBJ2-1; TRBD2 matches 12 bases. The CDR3 runs to 17 residues. Per the germline V gene, CDR1 is SGHNT and CDR2 is YYREEE (reference sequence). V trimming: 4 bases; J trimming: 4 bases; junction bases outside the gene matches: 9. For the CDR3, the DNA is TGTGCCAGCAGCCGACGACTAGCGGGAGAAGGTTACAATGAGCAGTTCTTC. Its translation: CASSRRLAGEGYNEQFF.